Listed below are T cell receptor beta chains from one sample, sequenced in a study of T cell responses to AZD1222 COVID-19 vaccine. Method: immunoSEQ multiplex PCR; TCRdb's copy keeps in-frame clones and lacks some. The table includes approximately 160,000 clones, more than 70% detected once. Sequencing was performed on peripheral blood, taken on day 0 of MenACWY control vaccination. All receptors come from an adult in good health. Both conserved end residues are part of each CDR3. The order of the fields is CDR3 protein, J gene, V gene.

cdr3_aa: CSASIFGTGTEETQYF; j_call: TRBJ2-5; v_call: TRBV20-1
cdr3_aa: CASSQDLTGELFF; j_call: TRBJ2-2; v_call: TRBV4-1
cdr3_aa: CARYSTQGYTF; j_call: TRBJ1-2; v_call: TRBV6-5
cdr3_aa: CASRVTSGEEFF; j_call: TRBJ2-1; v_call: TRBV2
cdr3_aa: CASRYRVSGGDEQYF; j_call: TRBJ2-7; v_call: TRBV6-5
cdr3_aa: CASSQGTGEVEQYF; j_call: TRBJ2-7; v_call: TRBV18
cdr3_aa: CASSLYRPGELFF; j_call: TRBJ2-2; v_call: TRBV5-5
cdr3_aa: CASSVRQMNTEAFF; j_call: TRBJ1-1; v_call: TRBV19
cdr3_aa: CASSPGAEQETQYF; j_call: TRBJ2-5; v_call: TRBV11-3
cdr3_aa: CASSLPQQGRTEAFF; j_call: TRBJ1-1; v_call: TRBV11-3
cdr3_aa: CASRPTGLNSPLHF; j_call: TRBJ1-6; v_call: TRBV6-1
cdr3_aa: CASSYRDSQPYGYTF; j_call: TRBJ1-2; v_call: TRBV6-2/TRBV6-3
cdr3_aa: CAWKRTSGRFNEQFF; j_call: TRBJ2-1; v_call: TRBV30
cdr3_aa: CASSFLGEGGTEAFF; j_call: TRBJ1-1; v_call: TRBV7-2
cdr3_aa: CAISESWASGSRDEQFF; j_call: TRBJ2-1; v_call: TRBV10-3
cdr3_aa: CASSTQTGVGNTIYF; j_call: TRBJ1-3; v_call: TRBV4-2
cdr3_aa: CATSREIGGPNEKLFF; j_call: TRBJ1-4; v_call: TRBV15
cdr3_aa: CASSFQKGLNTEAFF; j_call: TRBJ1-1; v_call: TRBV7-2
cdr3_aa: CATSDTGYGYTF; j_call: TRBJ1-2; v_call: TRBV24-1
cdr3_aa: CASSLTRETQYF; j_call: TRBJ2-5; v_call: TRBV12-3/TRBV12-4
cdr3_aa: CASSPVQGEQYF; j_call: TRBJ2-7; v_call: TRBV5-6
cdr3_aa: CASSLAPGRATNTIYF; j_call: TRBJ1-3; v_call: TRBV7-2
cdr3_aa: CASSLGSRVETQYF; j_call: TRBJ2-5; v_call: TRBV7-9
cdr3_aa: CASLTRSGRYNEQFF; j_call: TRBJ2-1; v_call: TRBV7-2
cdr3_aa: CASRNRQGLANQPQHF; j_call: TRBJ1-5; v_call: TRBV28
cdr3_aa: CASSYPQGFGYTF; j_call: TRBJ1-2; v_call: TRBV6-5
cdr3_aa: CASSLSTGAYNEQFF; j_call: TRBJ2-1; v_call: TRBV7-6
cdr3_aa: CATSETGFQVRAFF; j_call: TRBJ1-1; v_call: TRBV24-1
cdr3_aa: CASSLSGQNGYTF; j_call: TRBJ1-2; v_call: TRBV6-5
cdr3_aa: CSVFDRLNTEAFF; j_call: TRBJ1-1; v_call: TRBV29-1
cdr3_aa: CAWGDRIGELFF; j_call: TRBJ2-2; v_call: TRBV30
cdr3_aa: CAWGSGRQTQYF; j_call: TRBJ2-5; v_call: TRBV30
cdr3_aa: CAGRNRTVAHRGAVF; j_call: TRBJ2-2; v_call: TRBV9
cdr3_aa: CAITEGGWGYEQYF; j_call: TRBJ2-7; v_call: TRBV10-3
cdr3_aa: CASSIIAGGPSEQYF; j_call: TRBJ2-7; v_call: TRBV7-3
cdr3_aa: CASSMELTEAFF; j_call: TRBJ1-1; v_call: TRBV19
cdr3_aa: CASSQDASGYTF; j_call: TRBJ1-2; v_call: TRBV5-1
cdr3_aa: CASSQAGDGYTF; j_call: TRBJ1-2; v_call: TRBV4-2
cdr3_aa: CASSSRQTQETQYF; j_call: TRBJ2-5; v_call: TRBV5-1
cdr3_aa: CASSYASRGNTEAFF; j_call: TRBJ1-1; v_call: TRBV6-2/TRBV6-3
cdr3_aa: CASSQTPDRAGGYTF; j_call: TRBJ1-2; v_call: TRBV4-3
cdr3_aa: CAIKGQGAADTQYF; j_call: TRBJ2-3; v_call: TRBV10-3
cdr3_aa: CASSQDFPTGIPYEQYF; j_call: TRBJ2-7; v_call: TRBV4-3
cdr3_aa: CASRLGVRGQAFF; j_call: TRBJ1-1; v_call: TRBV7-2
cdr3_aa: CASSLQGAGQPQHF; j_call: TRBJ1-5; v_call: TRBV7-8
cdr3_aa: CASSQLSGNSPLHF; j_call: TRBJ1-6; v_call: TRBV3-1/TRBV3-2
cdr3_aa: CARGDILGVYSNQPQHF; j_call: TRBJ1-5; v_call: TRBV21-1
cdr3_aa: CSARLGYEQYF; j_call: TRBJ2-7; v_call: TRBV20-1
cdr3_aa: CASSQESGSSSGKETQYF; j_call: TRBJ2-5; v_call: TRBV3-1/TRBV3-2
cdr3_aa: CASSPSGENYGYTF; j_call: TRBJ1-2; v_call: TRBV9
cdr3_aa: CASSPRSDTLYNEQFF; j_call: TRBJ2-1; v_call: TRBV5-1
cdr3_aa: CASSLRQGENEQFF; j_call: TRBJ2-1; v_call: TRBV7-2
cdr3_aa: CASSLTRQANYGYTF; j_call: TRBJ1-2; v_call: TRBV3-1/TRBV3-2